Below, 9 T cell receptor beta chains from the same sample are listed, as sequenced in a study of PD-1 blockade in mismatch repair-deficient tumors. Measured with immunoSEQ multiplex PCR; TCRdb has only the in-frame clones, and not every one. Among roughly 130,000 clones listed, about nine tenths were seen once. Source: peripheral blood, taken about 17 months after starting pembrolizumab. These receptors originate from an adult with mismatch repair-deficient cancer.

The chain has TRBV21-1 and TRBJ1-4. TRBV21-1 is a recognized pseudogene. This CDR3 is built from 16 residues. The CDR3 DNA follows: TGTGCCAGCAGCGAAAGCGGCGGGTCAACTAATGAAAAACTGTTTTTT. Its translation is CASSESGGSTNEKLFF.

The V call is TRBV6-5, the J call TRBJ2-7, with a possible D match to TRBD2 (5 bases). The CDR3 loop spans 12 amino acids. CDR1 is MNHEY, CDR2 SVGAGI, per germline. V was pared by 2 bases and J by 6 bases, with 8 bases between. CDR3 DNA sequence: TGTGCCAGCAGTTACGGGAGAGGCGAGCAGTACTTC. This gives the protein CASSYGRGEQYF.

The chain employs TRBV11-2 and TRBJ2-2, with 15 positions matching TRBD2. The J segment lost 7 bases and the V segment lost 4 bases, leaving 10 bases of the junction unmatched. Germline lookup yields CDR1 SGHAT and CDR2 FQNNGV. This CDR3 is built from 18 residues. In DNA, the CDR3 is TGTGCCAGCAGCTGCGGACTAGCGGGAGGGCCGTGTGGCGGGGAGCTGTTTTTT. Residues: CASSCGLAGGPCGGELFF.

V usage is TRBV16 and J usage is TRBJ1-5; D might be TRBD1 (5 bases). V shed 0 bases and J shed 6 bases, with 15 bases lying between them. Looked up from germline, CDR1 is KGHSY and CDR2 is FQNENV. This CDR3 is 16 amino acids long. The chain's CDR3 is CASSQSSGQGGQPQHF. As DNA, the CDR3 is TGTGCCAGCAGCCAATCCTCTGGGCAGGGAGGTCAGCCCCAGCATTTT.

This clone appeared once. This chain uses TRBV30 with TRBJ2-5; 9 bases are shared with TRBD1. CDR1 and CDR2 (germline): GTSNPN, SVGIG (reference sequence). The CDR3 loop spans 21 amino acids. J gave up 3 bases and V 0 bases, and 23 bases lay outside the gene matches. The CDR3 DNA is TGTGCCTGGAGTGTTACGGGAACGGTAGGGTTCTGGGACAGGGTAAAAGAGACCCAGTACTTC. Protein sequence: CAWSVTGTVGFWDRVKETQYF.

This chain joins TRBV27 and TRBJ2-3; 7 positions match TRBD2. Germline V lookup: CDR1 MNHEY, CDR2 SMNVEV (reference sequence). With V trimmed by 4 bases and J by 0 bases, 7 bases remained unmatched. This CDR3 comprises 16 residues. The CDR3: CASSSGTIVSTDTQYF. The DNA for the CDR3 is TGTGCCAGCAGTTCCGGGACTATAGTTAGCACAGATACGCAGTATTTT.

In its sample, this clone was seen once. The chain combines TRBV6-5 with TRBJ2-1; 7 bases match TRBD2. The germline CDR1 and CDR2 sequences are MNHEY and SVGAGI. CDR3 length equals 15 residues. V lost 6 bases to trimming and J lost 4 bases; unmatched junction nucleotides: 9. CDR3 DNA sequence: TGTGCCAGCAGCTCCGGGACTACTCCTTACAATGAGCAGTTCTTC. It is translated as CASSSGTTPYNEQFF.

The V call is TRBV30, the J call TRBJ2-7, with 7 bases that match TRBD2. CDR1 and CDR2 (germline): GTSNPN, SVGIG (reference sequence). The CDR3 extends over 13 amino acids. Trimming cost V 4 bases and J 2 bases; bases outside gene matches: 5. This CDR3 is CAWTSGNPYEQYF. DNA for the CDR3: TGTGCCTGGACTAGCGGTAATCCCTACGAGCAGTACTTC. Together with reference TRBV30 and TRBJ2-7, the CDR3 gives the full variable domain: SQTIHQWPATLVQPVGSPLSLECTVEGTSNPNLYWYRQAAGRGLQLLFYSVGIGQISSEVPQNLSASRPQDRQFILSSKKLLLSDSGFYLCAWTSGNPYEQYFGPGTRLTVT.

The J gene is TRBJ1-2, the V gene TRBV6-6; weak D call: TRBD1 (6 bases). V lost 0 bases to trimming and J lost 6 bases, with 11 bases between them. This CDR3 spans 14 amino acids. Germline CDR1 reads MNHNY; CDR2 reads SVGAGI (reference sequence). The CDR3 region has the DNA TGTGCCAGCAGTTACTCGCGGGGGGCTCATGGCTACACCTTC. Its protein is CASSYSRGAHGYTF.